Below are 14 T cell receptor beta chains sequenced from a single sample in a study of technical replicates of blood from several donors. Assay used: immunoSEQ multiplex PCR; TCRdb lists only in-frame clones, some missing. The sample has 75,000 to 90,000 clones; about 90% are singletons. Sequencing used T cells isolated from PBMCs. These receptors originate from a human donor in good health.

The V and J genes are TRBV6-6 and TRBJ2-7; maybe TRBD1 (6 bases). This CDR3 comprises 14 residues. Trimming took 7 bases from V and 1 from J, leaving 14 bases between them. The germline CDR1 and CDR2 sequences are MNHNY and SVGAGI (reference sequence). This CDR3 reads CASTTSDRSYEQYF. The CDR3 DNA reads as TGTGCCAGCACCACCAGTGACAGGTCCTACGAGCAGTACTTC.

The CDR3, as DNA: TGTGCCAGCAGCTCAGGAAGGAACACTGAAGCTTTCTTT. It yields the protein CASSSGRNTEAFF. This rearrangement joins TRBV7-9 to TRBJ1-1; D remains ambiguous. This CDR3 comprises 13 residues. Germline loops: CDR1 SEHNR, CDR2 FQNEAQ (reference sequence). V gave up 4 bases and J gave up 1 base, with 7 bases separating them.

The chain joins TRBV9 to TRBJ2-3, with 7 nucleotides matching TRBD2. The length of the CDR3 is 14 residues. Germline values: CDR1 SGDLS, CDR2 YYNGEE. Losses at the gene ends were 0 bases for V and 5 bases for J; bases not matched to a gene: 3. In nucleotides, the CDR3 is TGTGCCAGCAGCGTAGCGGGAGGACGAGATACGCAGTATTTT. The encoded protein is CASSVAGGRDTQYF.

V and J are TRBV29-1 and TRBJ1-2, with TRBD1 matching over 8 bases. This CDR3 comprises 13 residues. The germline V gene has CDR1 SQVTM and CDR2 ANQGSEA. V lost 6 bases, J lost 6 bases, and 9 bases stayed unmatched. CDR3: CSVTPGGGDGYTF. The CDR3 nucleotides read TGCAGCGTCACCCCAGGGGGCGGAGATGGCTACACCTTC.

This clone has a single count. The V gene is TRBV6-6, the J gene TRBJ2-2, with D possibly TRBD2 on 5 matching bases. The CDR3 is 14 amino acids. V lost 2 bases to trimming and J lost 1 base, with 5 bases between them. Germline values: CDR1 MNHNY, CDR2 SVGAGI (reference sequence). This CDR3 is CASSYRGNTGELFF. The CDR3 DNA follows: TGTGCCAGCAGTTACCGGGGGAACACCGGGGAGCTGTTTTTT.

This chain's CDR3 is CASSYFGQGAEAFF. The CDR3 DNA is TGTGCCAGCAGTTACTTCGGACAGGGAGCTGAAGCTTTCTTT. This sequence joins TRBV6-5 and TRBJ1-1, with TRBD1 matching over 8 bases. The CDR3 is 14 residues long. Trimming at V came to 1 base and at J to 6 bases, leaving 4 bases not matched to a gene. Germline values: CDR1 MNHEY, CDR2 SVGAGI.

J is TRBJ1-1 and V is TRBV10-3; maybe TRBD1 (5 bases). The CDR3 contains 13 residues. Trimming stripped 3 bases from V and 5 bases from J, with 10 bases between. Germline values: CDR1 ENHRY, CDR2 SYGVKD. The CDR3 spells CAISEGVRTEAFF. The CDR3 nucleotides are TGTGCCATCAGTGAAGGGGTAAGGACTGAAGCTTTCTTT.

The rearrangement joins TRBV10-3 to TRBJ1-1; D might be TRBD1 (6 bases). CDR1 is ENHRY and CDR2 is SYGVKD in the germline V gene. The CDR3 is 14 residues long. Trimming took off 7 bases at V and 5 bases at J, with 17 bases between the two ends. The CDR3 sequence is CAINRNREATEAFF. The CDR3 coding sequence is TGTGCCATCAACAGGAACAGGGAAGCGACTGAAGCTTTCTTT.

CDR3 DNA: TGTGCCAGCAGCATAGGGGCGGGAGATACGCAGTATTTT. Translation: CASSIGAGDTQYF. The chain has TRBV9 and TRBJ2-3, with D perhaps given as TRBD1 or TRBD2 (5 bases each). The CDR3 contains 13 residues. The ends were cut back, 4 bases at V and 5 bases at J, with 11 bases in the middle. Germline assignment: CDR1 SGDLS and CDR2 YYNGEE.

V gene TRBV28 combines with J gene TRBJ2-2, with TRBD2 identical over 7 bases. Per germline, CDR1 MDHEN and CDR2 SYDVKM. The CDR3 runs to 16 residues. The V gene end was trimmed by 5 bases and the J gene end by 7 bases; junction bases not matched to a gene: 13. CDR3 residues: CASSVLAERGGGELFF. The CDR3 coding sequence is TGTGCCAGCAGTGTGCTAGCGGAAAGAGGTGGCGGGGAGCTGTTTTTT.

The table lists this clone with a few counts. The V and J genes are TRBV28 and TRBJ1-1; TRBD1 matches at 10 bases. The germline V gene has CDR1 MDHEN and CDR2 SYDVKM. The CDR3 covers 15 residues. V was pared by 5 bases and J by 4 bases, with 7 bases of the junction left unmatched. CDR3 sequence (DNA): TGTGCCAGCAGTACCCCGACAGGGGGCGTCACTGAAGCTTTCTTT. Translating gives CASSTPTGGVTEAFF.

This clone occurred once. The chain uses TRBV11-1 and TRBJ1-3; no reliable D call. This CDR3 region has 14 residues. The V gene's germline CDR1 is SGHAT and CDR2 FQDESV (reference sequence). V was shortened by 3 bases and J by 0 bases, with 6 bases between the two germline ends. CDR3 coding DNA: TGTGCCAGCAGCTTCGGACTCTCTGGAAACACCATATATTTT. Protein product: CASSFGLSGNTIYF.

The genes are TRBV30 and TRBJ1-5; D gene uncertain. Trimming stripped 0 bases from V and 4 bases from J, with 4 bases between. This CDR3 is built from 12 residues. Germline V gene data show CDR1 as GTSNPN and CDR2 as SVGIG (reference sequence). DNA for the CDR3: TGTGCCTGGAGTGTACTAAATCAGCCCCAGCATTTT. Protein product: CAWSVLNQPQHF.

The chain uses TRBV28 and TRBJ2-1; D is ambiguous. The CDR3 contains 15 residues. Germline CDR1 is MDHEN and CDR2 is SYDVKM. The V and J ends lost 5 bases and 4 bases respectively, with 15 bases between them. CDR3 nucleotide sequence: TGTGCCAGCAGTGTACTCGCGGCGAAGTACAATGAGCAGTTCTTC. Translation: CASSVLAAKYNEQFF.